The T cell receptor (beta chain) described here comes from a study of blood T cell repertoires in COVID-19. Study as a whole: The cDNA or gDNA used as material had been derived from T cells, B-cell-depleted T cells, or PBMCs.

This clone was seen a single time. Original handling: The assay estimated nucleated cells by amplifying reference gene primers. Using immunoSEQ multiplex PCR, the repertoire was profiled, and TCRdb retains in-frame clones only, with some absent. The V and J calls and clone size were taken over from that table, and D and trimming were inferred from the DNA. The repertoire holds about 49,000 clones, with about nine tenths as singletons. Material for sequencing was peripheral blood. This receptor was identified in a human donor in a cohort sampled during active COVID-19.

In nucleotides, the CDR3 is TGCGCCAGCAGTCAAAAATTGGCACAGCACTCTGGGGCCAACGTCCTGACTTTC. Its protein is CASSQKLAQHSGANVLTF. V and J are TRBV23-1 and TRBJ2-6; D remains unclear. TRBV23-1 is identified as an open reading frame with a role that is uncertain. Deletions cut 2 bases from V and 0 bases from J, with 14 bases between. CDR3 length equals 18 residues.